This entry concerns a single TCR beta chain. What it binds is unknown. The sample is drawn from a study of cytomegalovirus exposure and HLA in healthy donors. Study-wide results and limits: Through in vitro validation, a few CMV-associated chains were shown to be specific for CMV antigens. The investigators catalogued some 150 TCR beta chains as cytomegalovirus-associated. Clonal expansion was found to be greater in HLA-associated TCR beta chains than in equally common others in a later analysis. Fewer N-insertions than the roughly 700-donor mean were reportedly shown by an Asian-associated ancestry cluster in a later analysis.

Trimming removed 4 bases from V and 6 bases from J; junction bases left unmatched: 6. This CDR3 has 14 amino acids. Germline loops: CDR1 MNHEY, CDR2 SVGAGI. 60 Vbeta and 13 Jbeta primers were used in PCR. The data were produced by immunoSEQ multiplex PCR, yet TCRdb's version contains in-frame clones alone and is incomplete. This sample has around 110,000 clones, with around 77% found just once. Sequencing used PBMCs. This receptor was obtained from a man between 18 and 35 years old in good health and CMV-seronegative. The chain joins TRBV6-5 to TRBJ2-5, with 9 bases lining up with TRBD1. The CDR3 bases are TGTGCCAGCAGTTTAACAGGGGGCTCCCAGACCCAGTACTTC. Translated: CASSLTGGSQTQYF.